This record concerns one T cell receptor beta chain sequence. J lost 6 bases, V lost 7 bases, and 11 bases had no gene match. The CDR3 contains 14 residues. The record originates from a study of response to subunit inactivated influenza vaccine. TCRdb independently ran MiXCR on the RT-PCR reads; one entry per CDR3 protein. The sample shows around 600,000 distinct CDR3 sequences, around 10% of them seen only once. Another study also made use of these data, one on T cells expressing NK-cell markers. That source notes: UMIs accompanied the 5'RACE template switching by which TCR beta cDNA was made. The HCMV specificity of the expanded NKG2C+ T cell clones stayed unresolved.

The sequence was collected from a man in his forties or fifties who received an inactivated influenza vaccine. V is TRBV12-3 or TRBV12-4 and J is TRBJ1-2, with 7 bases aligning to TRBD1. The sequencing here drew on PBMCs from blood, taken on the day of vaccination. The CDR3 nucleotides read TGTGCCAGCACTCCTCGCAGGGGGAGCCATGGCTACACCTTC. Translated, it gives CASTPRRGSHGYTF.